This T cell receptor (beta chain) is drawn from a study of spatial heterogeneity in lung cancer. Time point reported: sample taken at primary tumor resection. Tumor, nontumor lung or frozen PBMC supplied whole RNA, sequenced without sorting. TCRdb itself ran the 5' RACE reads through MiXCR, one entry per CDR3 protein. Of approximately 22,000 distinct CDR3 sequences listed, more than 5% are singletons. This clonotype occurred many times. Specimen: PBMCs, collected at surgery. This clonotype originated in a male donor with early-stage non-small cell lung cancer.

Here the CDR3 reads CASSLSSGVTGVTGNTIYF. CDR3 nucleotides: TGCGCCAGCAGCCTCTCTTCGGGGGTAACAGGGGTAACTGGAAACACCATATATTTT. The V and J genes are TRBV5-1 and TRBJ1-3, with 7 bases that match TRBD1. The germline CDR1 and CDR2 sequences are SGHRS and YFSETQ. The CDR3 extends over 19 amino acids. J was trimmed by 2 bases and V by 4 bases; bases with no gene match: 18.